Presented here are 27 T cell receptor beta chains from one specimen sequenced in a study of identical twins. TCRdb itself ran the 5' RACE reads through MiXCR, one entry per CDR3 protein. The repertoire holds around 370,000 distinct CDR3 sequences, with roughly 9% as singletons. Sequencing was done on a sample of naive T cells sorted from blood. The origin of the receptors is a woman between 50 and 59 years old in good health.

This clonotype was counted between two and nine times. The chain combines TRBV2 with TRBJ2-1; the D is unclear. Trimming shortened V by 0 bases and J by 9 bases, and 9 bases separated the two germline ends. CDR1 is SNHLY, CDR2 FYNNEI, per germline. This CDR3 has 13 amino acids. The CDR3: CASSEAESGEQFF. The CDR3, as DNA: TGTGCCAGCAGTGAAGCTGAATCCGGTGAGCAGTTCTTC.

This clonotype was seen at least ten times. V usage is TRBV29-1 and J usage is TRBJ2-7; possible D gene TRBD1, 5 bases. The CDR3 covers 13 residues. Trimming took off 4 bases at V and 2 bases at J, with 12 bases between the two ends. The germline gives CDR1 SQVTM, CDR2 ANQGSEA. The CDR3 nucleotides read TGCAGCGTTGTGGGGCAGGCCACCTACGAGCAGTACTTC. Translation: CSVVGQATYEQYF.

The CDR3 DNA follows: TGTGCCAGCAGTTTAGCCCAGGTGAACACTGAAGCTTTCTTT. Protein sequence: CASSLAQVNTEAFF. This chain joins TRBV28 and TRBJ1-1; D ambiguous. Trimming stripped 2 bases from V and 0 bases from J, with 7 bases between. Germline V gives CDR1 MDHEN, CDR2 SYDVKM. The CDR3 runs 14 residues.

This clonotype was picked up a small number of times. J is TRBJ1-1 and V is TRBV5-1; D is uncertain. The germline V and J ends were trimmed by 5 bases and 1 base, with 15 bases remaining between them. CDR3 length equals 15 residues. Germline V gives CDR1 SGHRS, CDR2 YFSETQ. The CDR3 loop is CASREGRGGNTEAFF. DNA for the CDR3: TGCGCCAGCAGAGAAGGGCGGGGAGGGAACACTGAAGCTTTCTTT.

The V and J genes are TRBV20-1 and TRBJ2-3; 9 bases fit TRBD1. Germline V gene lookup returns CDR1 DFQATT and CDR2 SNEGSKA (reference sequence). J was trimmed by 4 bases and V by 3 bases; bases with no gene match: 11. The CDR3 extends over 16 amino acids. CDR3 nucleotides: TGCAGTGCTAGTTCAACCGGGACAGGGTATCCAGATACGCAGTATTTT. Protein product: CSASSTGTGYPDTQYF.

This clonotype turned up a few times. The chain joins TRBV5-6 to TRBJ2-1, with no clear D. The V end lost 3 bases, the J end lost 5 bases, and 6 bases lay between the germline ends. This CDR3 is built from 12 residues. Per the germline V gene, CDR1 is SGHDT and CDR2 is YYEEEE. CDR3 protein: CASSSDDNEQFF. The CDR3 nucleotides read TGTGCCAGCAGCTCCGACGACAATGAGCAGTTCTTC.

This clonotype was observed at least ten times. This chain links TRBV29-1 with TRBJ2-5; D not certain. This CDR3 spans 13 amino acids. Germline values: CDR1 SQVTM, CDR2 ANQGSEA. Trimming pared 8 bases from V and 1 base from J, leaving 14 bases between. The CDR3 sequence: CSYVGVGQETQYF. The CDR3 DNA sequence: TGCAGCTACGTTGGGGTTGGCCAAGAGACCCAGTACTTC.

The sample holds a few counts of this clonotype. The chain has TRBV6-2 or TRBV6-3 and TRBJ2-7; D could derive from TRBD1 or TRBD2 (5 bases each). The CDR3 has 12 amino acids. CDR1 is MNHEY, CDR2 SVGEGT, per germline. V lost 7 bases and J 2 bases, leaving 9 bases between the germline ends. CDR3 sequence reads: CASIGATYEQYF. As DNA, the CDR3 is TGTGCCAGCATCGGGGCCACCTACGAGCAGTACTTC.

V and J are TRBV6-1 and TRBJ2-3, with 10 bases lining up with TRBD2. This CDR3 has 12 amino acids. Trimming at V came to 8 bases and at J to 6 bases, leaving 2 bases not matched to a gene. The germline gives CDR1 MNHNS, CDR2 SASEGT. CDR3 coding DNA: TGTGCCAGCGAAGCGGGAGGGGATACGCAGTATTTT. Translating it yields CASEAGGDTQYF.

With respect to this clonotype: Germline is not matched at one junction end, which may reflect a read error. J is TRBJ2-2 and V is TRBV5-1, with D perhaps being TRBD1 or TRBD2 (5 bases each). The CDR3 has 13 amino acids. The germline gives CDR1 SGHRS, CDR2 YFSETQ. The chain's CDR3 is CASTRVGTGDLFF. Written as DNA, the CDR3 is TGCGCCAGCACCAGGGTCGGCACCGGGGACCTGTTTTTT.

The rearrangement joins TRBV20-1 to TRBJ2-7; maybe TRBD1 (5 bases). The CDR3 loop spans 15 amino acids. Trimming took 6 bases from V and 4 from J, leaving 22 bases between them. Per the germline V gene, CDR1 is DFQATT and CDR2 is SNEGSKA (reference sequence). CDR3 in DNA: TGCAGTGCCCCCCGGGTAGCAGGGTTCGTGTACGAGCAGTACTTC. It codes for CSAPRVAGFVYEQYF.

This clonotype came up many times. The rearrangement joins TRBV9 to TRBJ2-7; the D is unclear. Germline V lookup: CDR1 SGDLS, CDR2 YYNGEE. Deletions cut 0 bases from V and 5 bases from J, with 12 bases between. This CDR3 contains 14 residues. CDR3 in DNA: TGTGCCAGCAGCGTAGGGCCGGGTTTGGACGAGCAGTACTTC. This sequence encodes CASSVGPGLDEQYF.

In this sample, this clonotype turned up many times. V is TRBV11-3 and J is TRBJ2-1, with D perhaps matching TRBD2 (5 bases). With 0 bases removed from V and 4 bases from J, the gap between germline ends came to 16 bases. Germline V gene data show CDR1 as SGHNT and CDR2 as YENEEA. The CDR3 runs to 17 residues. The CDR3 spells CASSLDQGGRLYNEQFF. The CDR3 region has the DNA TGTGCCAGCAGCTTAGATCAAGGTGGGAGACTATACAATGAGCAGTTCTTC.

The chain couples TRBV24-1 to TRBJ2-1; no reliable D call. The CDR3 is made up of 15 amino acids. Germline V gives CDR1 KGHDR, CDR2 SFDVKD. With 2 bases removed from V and 4 bases from J, the gap between germline ends came to 11 bases. DNA of the CDR3: TGTGCCACCAGTGATTACAGTACTGCGTACAATGAGCAGTTCTTC. This encodes CATSDYSTAYNEQFF.

The chain is built from TRBV10-2 and TRBJ2-1; 9 bases are shared with TRBD2. This CDR3 has 13 amino acids. The germline V gene has CDR1 WSHSY and CDR2 SAAADI. V lost 8 bases to trimming and J lost 5 bases; unmatched junction nucleotides: 4. The CDR3 region is CASGTSRNNEQFF. The CDR3 DNA reads as TGCGCCAGCGGGACTAGCAGAAACAATGAGCAGTTCTTC.

The CDR3 spells CASSSLIGGQGTSARNQPQHF. CDR3 bases: TGTGCCAGCAGTTCGCTGATAGGGGGACAGGGCACTTCTGCAAGGAATCAGCCCCAGCATTTT. J is TRBJ1-5 and V is TRBV12-3 or TRBV12-4; 9 bases align to TRBD1. The CDR3 sequence is 21 residues long. Unmatched junction bases numbered 23, after V lost 4 bases and J lost 4 bases.

There are a few counts of this clonotype. The J gene is TRBJ2-7, the V gene TRBV7-9; no firm D call. Germline CDR1 is SEHNR and CDR2 is FQNEAQ (reference sequence). The CDR3 runs 13 residues. V lost 2 bases, J lost 5 bases, and 10 bases lay in between. In DNA, the CDR3 is TGTGCCAGCAGCTTAAGCGCGGCCAACGAGCAGTACGTC. Protein product: CASSLSAANEQYV.

This clonotype was observed many times. This chain links TRBV12-3 or TRBV12-4 with TRBJ2-2; D unclear. Trimming cost V 5 bases and J 2 bases, with 15 bases left between them. The CDR3 length is 16 residues. This CDR3 reads CASSPRTGYNTGELFF. In DNA form, the CDR3 reads TGTGCCAGCAGTCCCCGAACCGGCTACAACACCGGGGAGCTGTTTTTT.

The chain joins TRBV3-1 to TRBJ2-4; 8 nucleotides agree with TRBD2. V was clipped by 0 bases and J by 1 base; unmatched bases: 5. The CDR3 has 17 amino acids. From germline, CDR1 is LGHDT and CDR2 YNNKEL (reference sequence). CDR3 nucleotides: TGTGCCAGCAGCCAAGATCCGGGGACTAGGGCCAAAAACATTCAGTACTTC. This translates into CASSQDPGTRAKNIQYF.

The chain has TRBV11-2 and TRBJ2-7, with a tentative D call TRBD1 (6 bases). This CDR3 spans 14 amino acids. The V gene's germline CDR1 is SGHAT and CDR2 FQNNGV. V lost 0 bases, J lost 2 bases, and 8 bases lay in between. The CDR3 bases are TGTGCCAGCAGCTTAGATACAGGGCCCTACGAGCAGTACGTC. Translated, it gives CASSLDTGPYEQYV.

The chain has TRBV20-1 and TRBJ2-2, with TRBD2 as a possible D gene (6 bases). The V gene's germline CDR1 is DFQATT and CDR2 SNEGSKA (reference sequence). The CDR3 is 15 residues long. Trimming left V 2 bases short and J 0 bases short, with 10 bases between. The CDR3 nucleotides read TGCAGTGCTAGAAAATTAGCGGCGAACACCGGGGAGCTGTTTTTT. Its translation: CSARKLAANTGELFF.

The CDR3 DNA is TGTGCCAGCAGCTTTGCTAGCGGGAGTCATGAGCAGTTCTTC. Translation: CASSFASGSHEQFF. The J gene is TRBJ2-1, the V gene TRBV7-2; 10 bases line up with TRBD2. The CDR3 covers 14 residues. After removal of 3 bases from V and 8 bases from J, the junction contained 4 bases not matched to a gene. In germline, CDR1 is SGHTA, CDR2 FQGNSA.

This clonotype was counted at least ten times. The chain joins TRBV6-4 to TRBJ2-1; unclear D gene. CDR1 MRHNA and CDR2 SNTAGT come from the germline V gene. The CDR3 loop spans 17 amino acids. V dropped 0 bases and J dropped 3 bases, with 15 bases sitting between them. CDR3 bases: TGTGCCAGCAGTGACTCCTGGCCGCCCGCAGGCTACAATGAGCAGTTCTTC. Translating it yields CASSDSWPPAGYNEQFF.

The genes are TRBV12-3 or TRBV12-4 and TRBJ2-7; D unresolved. The ends were cut back, 2 bases at V and 0 bases at J, with 8 bases in the middle. CDR3 length equals 14 residues. CDR3 in DNA: TGTGCCAGCAGTTTATACAGCGACTCCTACGAGCAGTACTTC. It encodes CASSLYSDSYEQYF.

This chain joins TRBV5-4 and TRBJ2-1, with 7 nucleotides matching TRBD1. This CDR3 is 14 amino acids long. Trimming removed 4 bases from V and 9 bases from J; junction bases left unmatched: 10. From germline, CDR1 is SGHNT and CDR2 YYREEE (reference sequence). The CDR3 DNA reads as TGTGCCAGCAGCCCAGGGGACAGTCGGACTGAGCAGTTCTTC. It yields the protein CASSPGDSRTEQFF.

This clonotype was counted many times. The chain couples TRBV5-1 to TRBJ1-1, with D perhaps TRBD1 (5 bases). V dropped 1 base and J dropped 5 bases, with 12 bases sitting between them. Germline-derived CDR1 and CDR2 are SGHRS and YFSETQ. This CDR3 spans 14 amino acids. The CDR3 region is CASSLLGAGTEAFF. Written as DNA, the CDR3 is TGCGCCAGCAGCTTGCTAGGGGCGGGTACTGAAGCTTTCTTT.

At least ten counts were recorded for this clonotype. This sequence joins TRBV11-2 and TRBJ2-1; D gene uncertain. Trimming pared 2 bases from V and 10 bases from J, leaving 6 bases between. The CDR3 length is 11 residues. Germline lookup yields CDR1 SGHAT and CDR2 FQNNGV. The CDR3 sequence: CASSLRIEQFF. DNA of the CDR3: TGTGCCAGCAGCTTAAGAATAGAGCAGTTCTTC.